The clone carrying this T cell receptor beta chain was counted only a few times. Construction of the TCRbeta library involved unique molecular identifiers. TCRdb used MiXCR to reprocess the PCR reads, holding one entry per CDR3 protein. Among roughly 500,000 distinct CDR3 sequences listed, less than 35% were seen once. Germline CDR1 is SGHNT and CDR2 is YENEEA. This CDR3 has 14 residues. V was pared by 4 bases and J by 8 bases, with 6 bases of the junction left unmatched. The entry originates in a study of T-cell reconstitution after alpha-beta-depleted transplantation in children. Specimen: PBMCs from the stem cell graft donor, collected from the stem cell graft. The origin of this receptor is a human donor who donated a stem cell graft to a child with aplastic anemia. The V call is TRBV11-3, the J call TRBJ1-4, with 8 bases matching TRBD1. The CDR3: CASSWTGRGEKLFF. DNA for the CDR3: TGTGCCAGCAGCTGGACAGGGAGGGGGGAAAAACTGTTTTTT.